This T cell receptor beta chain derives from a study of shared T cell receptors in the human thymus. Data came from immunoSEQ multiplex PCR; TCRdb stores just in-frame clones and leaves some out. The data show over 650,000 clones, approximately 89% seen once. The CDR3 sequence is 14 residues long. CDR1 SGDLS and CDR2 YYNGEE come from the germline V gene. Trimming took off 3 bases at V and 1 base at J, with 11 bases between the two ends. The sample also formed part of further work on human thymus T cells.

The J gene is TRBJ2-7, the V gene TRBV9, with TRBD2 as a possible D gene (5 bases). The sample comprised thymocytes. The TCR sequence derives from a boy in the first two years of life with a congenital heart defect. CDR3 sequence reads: CASSGDGVSYEQYF. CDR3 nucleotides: TGTGCCAGCAGCGGCGACGGGGTATCCTACGAGCAGTACTTC.